This T cell receptor beta chain was sequenced for a study of blood T cell repertoires in COVID-19. About the research overall: Sites across the United States, Italy and Spain contributed samples from acute and convalescent COVID-19. Nucleic acid was either cDNA or gDNA, and it came from T cells, B-cell-depleted T cells, or PBMCs.

Study processing details: Amplification from reference gene primers served as the basis for estimated nucleated cell counts. The method was immunoSEQ multiplex PCR; TCRdb's version includes in-frame clones alone and lacks a portion of them. D and trimming were read from the DNA, whereas the V and J calls and clone size are those reported in that table. The table shows about 46,000 clones, with 80% to 90% occurring only once. Trimming cost V 4 bases and J 6 bases; bases outside gene matches: 7. CDR1 SGHRS and CDR2 YFSETQ come from the germline V gene. The length of the CDR3 is 14 residues. This clonotype originated in a human donor in a cohort sampled during active COVID-19. The donor label of this sample is uncertain. The chain joins TRBV5-1 to TRBJ1-2; TRBD1 aligns across 9 bases. Sequencing was performed on peripheral blood. CDR3 in amino acids: CASSRTGERDGYTF. The DNA for the CDR3 is TGCGCCAGCAGCCGGACAGGGGAGCGAGATGGCTACACCTTC.